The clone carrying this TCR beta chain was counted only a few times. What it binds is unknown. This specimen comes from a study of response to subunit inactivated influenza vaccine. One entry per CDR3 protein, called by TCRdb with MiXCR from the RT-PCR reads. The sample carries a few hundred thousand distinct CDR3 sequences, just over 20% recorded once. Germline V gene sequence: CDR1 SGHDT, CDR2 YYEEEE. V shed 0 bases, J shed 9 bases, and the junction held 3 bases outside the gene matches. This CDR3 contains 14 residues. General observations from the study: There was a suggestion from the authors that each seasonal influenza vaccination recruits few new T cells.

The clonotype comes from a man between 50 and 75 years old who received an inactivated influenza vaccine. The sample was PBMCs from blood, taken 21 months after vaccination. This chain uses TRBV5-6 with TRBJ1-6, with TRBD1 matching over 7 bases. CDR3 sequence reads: CASSLGQGVSPLHF. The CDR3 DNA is TGTGCCAGCAGCTTGGGGCAGGGGGTTTCACCCCTCCACTTT.